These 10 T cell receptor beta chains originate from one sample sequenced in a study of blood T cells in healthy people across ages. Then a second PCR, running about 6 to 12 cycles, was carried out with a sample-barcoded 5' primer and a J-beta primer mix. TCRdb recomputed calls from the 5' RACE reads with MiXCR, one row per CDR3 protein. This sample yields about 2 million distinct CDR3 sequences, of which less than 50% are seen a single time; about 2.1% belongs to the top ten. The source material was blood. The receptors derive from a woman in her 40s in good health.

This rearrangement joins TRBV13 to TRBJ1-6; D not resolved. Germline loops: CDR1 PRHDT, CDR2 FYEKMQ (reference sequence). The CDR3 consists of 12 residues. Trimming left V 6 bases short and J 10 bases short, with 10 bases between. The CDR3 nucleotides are TGTGCCAGCAGTGGTTCCGGCTCACCCCTCCACTTT. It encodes CASSGSGSPLHF.

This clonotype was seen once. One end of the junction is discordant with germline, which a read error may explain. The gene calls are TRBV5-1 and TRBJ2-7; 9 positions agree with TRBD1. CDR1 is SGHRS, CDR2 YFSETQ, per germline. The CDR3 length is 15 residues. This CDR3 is CASSWTPDRGYELYF. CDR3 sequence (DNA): TGCGCCAGCAGTTGGACCCCGGACAGGGGCTACGAGCTGTACTTC. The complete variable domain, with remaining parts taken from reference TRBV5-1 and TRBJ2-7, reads KAGVTQTPRYLIKTRGQQVTLSCSPISGHRSVSWYQQTPGQGLQFLFEYFSETQRNKGNFPGRFSGRQFSNSRSEMNVSTLELGDSALYLCASSWTPDRGYELYFGPGTRLTVT.

The CDR3 is CATAAGGLKETQYF. The CDR3 region has the DNA TGTGCCACCGCGGCGGGGGGCCTTAAAGAGACCCAGTACTTC. The chain is built from TRBV12-3 or TRBV12-4 and TRBJ2-5, with 8 bases identical to TRBD2. CDR3 length: 14 residues. Unmatched junction bases numbered 10, after V lost 10 bases and J lost 3 bases.

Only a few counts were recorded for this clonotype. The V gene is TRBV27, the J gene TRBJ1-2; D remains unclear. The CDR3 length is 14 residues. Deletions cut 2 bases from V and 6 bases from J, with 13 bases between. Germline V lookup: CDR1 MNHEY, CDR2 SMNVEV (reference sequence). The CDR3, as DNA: TGTGCCAGCAGTTTAATGGCAGAGGCGGATGGCTACACCTTC. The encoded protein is CASSLMAEADGYTF.

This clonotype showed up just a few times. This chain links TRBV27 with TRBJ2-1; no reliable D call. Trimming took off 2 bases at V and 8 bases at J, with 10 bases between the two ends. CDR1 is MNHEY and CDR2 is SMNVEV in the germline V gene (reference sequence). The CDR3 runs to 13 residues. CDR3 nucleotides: TGTGCCAGCAGTTTAGGGTCTATGGATGAGCAGTTCTTC. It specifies CASSLGSMDEQFF.

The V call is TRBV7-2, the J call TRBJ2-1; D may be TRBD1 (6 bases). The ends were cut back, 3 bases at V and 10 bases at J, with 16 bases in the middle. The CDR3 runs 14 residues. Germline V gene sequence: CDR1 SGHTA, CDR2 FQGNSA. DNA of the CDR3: TGTGCCAGCAGCTTGGAAGACAGGAGAGAGGAGCAGTTCTTC. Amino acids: CASSLEDRREEQFF.

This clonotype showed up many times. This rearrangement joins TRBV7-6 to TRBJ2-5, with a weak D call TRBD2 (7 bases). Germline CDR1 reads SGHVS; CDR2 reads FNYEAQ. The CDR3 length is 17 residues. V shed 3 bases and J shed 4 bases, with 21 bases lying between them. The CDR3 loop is CASSLRLIQGGGETQYF. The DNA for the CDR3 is TGTGCCAGCAGCTTGAGGCTGATACAGGGAGGGGGAGAGACCCAGTACTTC.

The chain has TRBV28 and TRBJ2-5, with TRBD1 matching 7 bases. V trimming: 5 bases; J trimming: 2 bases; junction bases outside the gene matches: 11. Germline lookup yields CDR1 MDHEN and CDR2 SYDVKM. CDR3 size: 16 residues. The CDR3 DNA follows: TGTGCCAGCAGTCCCTATACGACAGGGCCACAAGAGACCCAGTACTTC. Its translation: CASSPYTTGPQETQYF.

The CDR3: CASTVPEAAGGPSTDTQYF. CDR3 nucleotide sequence: TGTGCCAGCACCGTCCCCGAGGCAGCGGGGGGGCCCAGCACAGATACGCAGTATTTT. The gene calls are TRBV21-1 and TRBJ2-3; the table's D call, TRBD2, has no DNA check behind it. TRBV21-1 is a documented pseudogene. The CDR3 contains 19 residues.

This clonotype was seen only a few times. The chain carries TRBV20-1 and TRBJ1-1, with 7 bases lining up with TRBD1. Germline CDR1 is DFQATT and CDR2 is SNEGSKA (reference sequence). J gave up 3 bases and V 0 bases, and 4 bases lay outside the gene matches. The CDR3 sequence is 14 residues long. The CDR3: CSARDPTGDTEAFF. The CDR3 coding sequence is TGCAGTGCTAGAGACCCCACAGGGGACACTGAAGCTTTCTTT.